This entry is about one TCR beta chain. The data were produced by immunoSEQ multiplex PCR, yet TCRdb's version contains in-frame clones alone and is incomplete. Of about 870,000 clones in the sample, 80% to 95% were seen once. Naivety among CD8 cells was defined by CD45RO negativity and positive CCR7 selection, thereby excluding terminally differentiated effector memory CD45RA+ cells. These data belong to a study of shared clonotypes between healthy human individuals. The material sequenced was naive CD8+ T cells sorted from blood. This clonotype was sampled from a man under 40 in good health.

CDR3 sequence reads: CASSFPGEDGYTF. CDR3 bases: TGCGCCAGCTCATTCCCAGGTGAGGATGGCTACACCTTC. This chain joins TRBV5-1 and TRBJ1-2; D not resolved. The CDR3 is 13 residues long. CDR1 and CDR2 from the germline V gene are SGHRS and YFSETQ. Trimming shortened V by 7 bases and J by 6 bases, and 16 bases separated the two germline ends.